The 2 T cell receptor beta chains reported below all come from one sample, sequenced in a study of blood T cell repertoires in COVID-19. The data were produced by immunoSEQ multiplex PCR, yet TCRdb's version contains in-frame clones alone and is incomplete. The sample holds roughly 250,000 clones, approximately 86% seen once. Sequencing used peripheral blood. These receptors were obtained from an elderly woman with active or convalescent COVID-19.

The chain carries TRBV6-5 and TRBJ2-2, with 9 bases that match TRBD2. The CDR3 contains 15 residues. V lost 8 bases, J lost 1 base, and 5 bases stayed unmatched. Germline CDR1 reads MNHEY; CDR2 reads SVGAGI. The DNA of the CDR3 is TGTGCCAGCTCAGATAGCGGGGGGAACACCGGGGAGCTGTTTTTT. It is translated as CASSDSGGNTGELFF.

The CDR3 nucleotides read TGTGCCAGTAGTATCGGGACAGGTCAGCCGGGTGGGTTGCCCCAGTACTTC. It specifies CASSIGTGQPGGLPQYF. The V gene is TRBV19, the J gene TRBJ2-5, with TRBD1 identical over 8 bases. Germline V lookup: CDR1 LNHDA, CDR2 SQIVND (reference sequence). The CDR3 is 17 amino acids. Trimming cost V 3 bases and J 9 bases; bases outside gene matches: 18.